In its sample, the clone carrying this T cell receptor (beta chain) was seen many times. Its antigen is currently unknown. Preparation of the bulk TCR libraries relied on previously described methods and listed TCR primers. MiXCR, run by TCRdb on the PCR reads, gives a single entry per CDR3 protein. The table has just under 650,000 distinct CDR3 sequences, around 20% seen once. V was pared by 10 bases and J by 0 bases, with 4 bases between. The CDR3 runs to 10 residues. The V gene's germline CDR1 is MGHDK and CDR2 SYGVNS. The sample comes from a study of molecular identifiers for immune sequencing clone quantification. Study details: In replicates, RNA from 20,000 or 100,000 naive CD8 cells was divided five ways and four parts were sequenced.

Based on a CD8+CD4-CCR7+CD45RA+ profile, naive CD8 T cells were sorted. Study-level points and caveats: Spiked TCR RNA from one Jurkat cell reportedly showed up when mixed among 800,000 to 1,000,000 naive cells.

The clonotype comes from a human donor in good health. Some libraries in this study had Jurkat cell RNA spiked in. The chain couples TRBV25-1 to TRBJ2-7; D gene uncertain. The sequencing input was naive CD8+ T cells from blood, with Jurkat cell RNA spiked in. Subset reported: FACS-sorted CD8+CD4-CCR7+CD45RA+ naive T cells. This chain's CDR3 is CATASYEQYF. CDR3 DNA: TGTGCCACGGCCTCCTACGAGCAGTACTTC.